This T cell receptor beta chain was captured by sequencing in a study of cytomegalovirus exposure and HLA in healthy donors. Per the germline V gene, CDR1 is SGHNT and CDR2 is YYREEE (reference sequence). Deletions cut 1 base from V and 1 base from J, with 10 bases between. The CDR3 is made up of 15 amino acids. Primers for the PCR totalled 60 Vbeta and 13 Jbeta. Repertoires were generated with immunoSEQ multiplex PCR, while TCRdb's copy carries only in-frame clones and drops some. The table has 200,000 to 250,000 clones, approximately 70% seen once. Regarding the study as a whole: The study recorded some 160 TCR beta chains that were cytomegalovirus-associated. In a later analysis, compared with equally common non-associated chains, HLA-associated beta chains were more expanded. Later on, an analysis showed TCR association rates differing by HLA locus, with DRB1 the most and HLA-C the fewest.

For this clone: Its antigen remains unknown.

Sequencing used PBMCs. The TCR sequence derives from a woman aged 25 to 39 in good health and CMV-seronegative. This chain uses TRBV5-4 with TRBJ2-3; D is undetermined. In DNA form, the CDR3 reads TGTGCCAGCAGCTTGCGGCAGCTAGGCACAGATACGCAGTATTTT. Translation: CASSLRQLGTDTQYF.